This is a list of T cell receptor beta chains from one sample in a study of T cell responses to AZD1222 COVID-19 vaccine. Some clones are missing from TCRdb's copy, which holds only in-frame ones; the method was immunoSEQ multiplex PCR. Of about 140,000 clones listed, 85% to 90% are singletons. This specimen consisted of peripheral blood, obtained 28 days after the second AZD1222 dose. All receptors derive from an adult who received the AZD1222 COVID-19 vaccine. CDR3s include the opening cysteine and the closing phenylalanine or tryptophan. The D gene is left open where the match is weak. A clone size is listed for some rows: how often the clone was seen (once, few, many), or a class if it is expanded.

V gene	D gene	clone size	J gene	CDR3 protein	CDR3 DNA
TRBV7-2	TRBD1	few	TRBJ1-1	CASSSASTGRTEAFF	TGTGCCAGCAGCTCTGCTTCGACAGGGCGGACTGAAGCTTTCTTT
TRBV28	-	-	TRBJ1-4	CAAQGSNEKLFF	TGTGCCGCTCAGGGTTCTAATGAAAAACTGTTTTTT
TRBV28	-	-	TRBJ2-3	CASSNTLSPLQDTQYF	TGTGCCAGCAGCAATACCCTGAGCCCTCTTCAGGATACGCAGTATTTT
TRBV9	-	once	TRBJ2-3	CASSPSSGTGGDTQYF	TGTGCCAGCAGCCCCTCCTCCGGGACTGGAGGAGATACGCAGTATTTT
TRBV28	TRBD1	-	TRBJ1-2	CASSRSGTGPFSF	TGTGCCAGCAGTCGATCCGGGACAGGGCCATTCTCCTTC
TRBV21-1	-	once	TRBJ1-1	CASSSTEAFF	TGTGCCAGCAGCTCCACTGAAGCTTTCTTT
TRBV11-3	-	-	TRBJ2-2	CASSSRRLEGTGELFF	TGTGCCAGCAGCTCGCGGCGCTTAGAGGGAACCGGGGAGCTGTTTTTT
TRBV5-1	TRBD1	-	TRBJ2-2	CASSLGQGITGELFF	TGCGCCAGCAGTCTCGGACAGGGCATCACCGGGGAGCTGTTTTTT
TRBV28	-	once	TRBJ2-7	CASSLNQGGYEQYF	TGTGCCAGCAGTTTGAATCAGGGGGGCTACGAGCAGTACTTC
TRBV28	-	once	TRBJ1-2	CASSSDYGYTF	TGTGCCAGCAGTTCCGACTATGGCTACACCTTC
TRBV27	TRBD2	-	TRBJ2-1	CASSTGTSGYNEQFF	TGTGCCAGCTCGACCGGGACTAGCGGTTACAATGAGCAGTTCTTC
TRBV23-1	TRBD1	-	TRBJ2-7	CASSPSGTGGPYEQYF	TGCGCCAGCAGTCCCTCCGGGACAGGGGGGCCATACGAGCAGTACTTC
TRBV4-3	-	-	TRBJ2-3	CASSQETGAGGPTDTQYF	TGCGCCAGCAGCCAAGAGACAGGGGCGGGGGGGCCCACAGATACGCAGTATTTT
TRBV5-1	-	-	TRBJ1-4	CASSLGWGEHAKLFF	TGCGCCAGCAGCCTGGGTTGGGGAGAGCACGCAAAACTGTTTTTT
TRBV7-2	TRBD2	-	TRBJ2-1	CASSLTSGGPHEQFF	TGTGCCAGCAGCTTAACTAGCGGGGGGCCCCATGAGCAGTTCTTC
TRBV2	-	-	TRBJ2-1	CASSSNLNEQFF	TGTGCCAGCAGTTCGAACCTCAATGAGCAGTTCTTC
TRBV19	-	-	TRBJ2-7	CASSKDVDYEQYF	TGTGCCAGTAGTAAGGACGTAGACTACGAGCAGTACTTC
TRBV19	-	-	TRBJ2-3	CASTPGSSTDTQYF	TGTGCCAGTACCCCGGGGAGTAGCACAGATACGCAGTATTTT
TRBV5-3	TRBD1	-	TRBJ1-5	CARSLRLGSGQLILRDQPQHF	TGTGCCAGAAGCTTGAGGCTGGGCTCGGGACAGCTTATATTAAGGGATCAGCCCCAGCATTTT
TRBV18	TRBD1	few	TRBJ1-1	CASSPRSGGSTEAFF	TGTGCCAGCTCACCGAGGTCAGGGGGCTCAACTGAAGCTTTCTTT
TRBV4-1	-	-	TRBJ1-1	CASSHLSRGGTEAFF	TGCGCCAGCAGCCACCTCTCCCGGGGGGGCACTGAAGCTTTCTTT
TRBV18	-	-	TRBJ2-7	CASSSPYEQYF	TGTGCCAGCTCCTCCCCCTACGAGCAGTACTTC
TRBV6-5	-	-	TRBJ2-5	CASSKREGETQYF	TGTGCCAGCAGTAAACGTGAAGGAGAGACCCAGTACTTC
TRBV19	-	-	TRBJ1-2	CASSTTGEAYGYTF	TGTGCCAGTAGTACGACAGGTGAAGCCTATGGCTACACCTTC